The T cell receptor (beta chain) under discussion was sequenced for a study of blood T cell repertoires in COVID-19. Assay used: immunoSEQ multiplex PCR; TCRdb lists only in-frame clones, some missing. The sample includes under 85,000 clones, nearly 90% of them seen just once. The source of this sequence is a man aged 65 to 85 with acute or convalescent COVID-19. Sample: peripheral blood.

The CDR3 is CASSAQPGPEAFF. For the CDR3, the DNA is TGTGCCAGCAGCGCGCAGCCAGGGCCAGAAGCTTTCTTT. The V gene is TRBV9, the J gene TRBJ1-1; D might be TRBD1 (5 bases). CDR3 length equals 13 residues. Germline-derived CDR1 and CDR2 are SGDLS and YYNGEE. Deletions cut 3 bases from V and 8 bases from J, with 14 bases between.